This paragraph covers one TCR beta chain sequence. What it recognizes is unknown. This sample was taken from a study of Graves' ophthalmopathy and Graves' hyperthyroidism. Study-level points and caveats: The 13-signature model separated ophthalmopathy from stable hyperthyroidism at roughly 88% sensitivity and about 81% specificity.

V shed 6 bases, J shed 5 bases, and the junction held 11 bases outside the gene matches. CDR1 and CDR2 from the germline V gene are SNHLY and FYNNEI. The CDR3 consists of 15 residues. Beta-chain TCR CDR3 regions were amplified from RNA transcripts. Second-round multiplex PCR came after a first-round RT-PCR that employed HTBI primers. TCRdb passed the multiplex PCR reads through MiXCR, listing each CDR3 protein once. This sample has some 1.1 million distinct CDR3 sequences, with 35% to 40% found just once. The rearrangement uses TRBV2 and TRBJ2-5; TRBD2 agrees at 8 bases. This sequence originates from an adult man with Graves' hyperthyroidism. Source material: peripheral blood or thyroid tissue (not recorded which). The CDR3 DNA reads TGTGCCAGCAGATCCGTTAGCGGGGAGTTGGAGACCCAGTACTTC. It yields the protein CASRSVSGELETQYF.